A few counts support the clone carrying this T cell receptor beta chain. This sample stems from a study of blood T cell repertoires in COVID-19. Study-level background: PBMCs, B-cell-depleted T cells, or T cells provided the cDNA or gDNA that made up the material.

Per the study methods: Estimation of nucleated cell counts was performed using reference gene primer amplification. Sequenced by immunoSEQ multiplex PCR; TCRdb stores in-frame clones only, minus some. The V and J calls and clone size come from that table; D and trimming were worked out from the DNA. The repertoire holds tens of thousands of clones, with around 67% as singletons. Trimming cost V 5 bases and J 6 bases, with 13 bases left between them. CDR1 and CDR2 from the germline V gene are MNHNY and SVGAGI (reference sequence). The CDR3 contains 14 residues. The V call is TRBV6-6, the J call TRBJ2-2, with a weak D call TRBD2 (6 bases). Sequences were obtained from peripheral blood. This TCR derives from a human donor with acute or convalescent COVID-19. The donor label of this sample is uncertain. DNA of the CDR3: TGTGCCAGCAGTCTACTAGCCGGGGCCGGGGAGCTGTTTTTT. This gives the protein CASSLLAGAGELFF.